This T cell receptor (beta chain) was found in a study of blood T cell repertoires in COVID-19. Here immunoSEQ multiplex PCR was the method, and the copy in TCRdb shows in-frame clones only, minus some. The table shows around 310,000 clones, with around 91% occurring only once. Germline V gene data show CDR1 as LNHDA and CDR2 as SQIVND (reference sequence). The CDR3 covers 15 residues. Between the trimmed V and J ends, which lost 3 bases and 3 bases, there was a span of 9 bases. In its sample, this clone was seen once. The J gene is TRBJ1-6, the V gene TRBV19; no definite D call. Input material: peripheral blood. The sequence was collected from a woman aged 40-49 years with COVID-19, enrolled during active disease. CDR3 nucleotide sequence: TGTGCCAGTAGTATTAGCAGCTTCTATAATTCACCCCTCCACTTT. Amino acid sequence: CASSISSFYNSPLHF.